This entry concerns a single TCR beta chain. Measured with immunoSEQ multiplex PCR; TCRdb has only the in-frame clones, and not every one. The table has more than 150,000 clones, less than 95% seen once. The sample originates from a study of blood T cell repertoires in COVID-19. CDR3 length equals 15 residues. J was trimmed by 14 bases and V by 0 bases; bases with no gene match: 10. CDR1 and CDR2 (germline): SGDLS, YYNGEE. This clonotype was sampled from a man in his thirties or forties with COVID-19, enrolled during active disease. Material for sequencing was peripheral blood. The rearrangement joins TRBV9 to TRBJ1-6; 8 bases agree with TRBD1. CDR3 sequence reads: CASSVGQGALSTLHF. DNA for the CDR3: TGTGCCAGCAGCGTAGGCCAGGGGGCCCTTTCGACCCTCCACTTT.